This TCR beta chain was captured in a study of graft-versus-host responses after intestinal transplantation (dated by TCRdb to about 2021). A note on the overall study: The transplants that recipients got were multivisceral, liver-intestinal, or isolated intestinal. Anti-thymocyte globulin induction was given to all recipients, followed by maintenance tacrolimus and steroids for two to four years. Alloreactive clones were identified by sequencing pre-transplant mixed lymphocyte reaction products and comparing them with unstimulated pre-transplant donor and recipient T cells. Donor T cell macrochimerism was defined as a peak of at least 4% donor T cells among recipient peripheral blood mononuclear cells. After intestinal transplantation, graft-versus-host and host-versus-graft alloreactive T cell clones were followed in the graft, circulation and bone marrow using bulk TCR-beta CDR3 sequencing. The cohort enrolled under 25 intestinal transplant recipients including one retransplant, and 3 patients lacking pretransplant specimens were excluded. Instead of going to the commercial service, samples from a few later patients were sequenced in-house on an Illumina MiSeq and processed with MiXCR.

To note about this clone: Its recognized antigen is unknown. The record has no base qualities; no much larger clone is one base away.

The time point label of this sample denotes: cells obtained before transplantation from donor or recipient. CD3+CD4+ and CD3+CD8+ populations were FACS-sorted from unstimulated pre-transplant donor and recipient cells taken from spleen or lymph nodes. Results the study describes overall, beyond this receptor: Early after transplant, peak levels of circulating GvH clones were found to be associated with declines in HvG clones. Conclusions were limited by the relatively low number and heterogeneity of intestinal transplant patients. GvH clones were detected in recipient bone marrow, and some appeared earlier in ileal mucosa or blood, consistent with an intestinal mucosal origin. In the allografts of patients with donor T cell macrochimerism, GvH to HvG T cell clonal ratios were high.

The germline V gene provides CDR1 MGHRA and CDR2 YSYEKL. V ends up 4 bases short and J 4 bases short, with an unmatched junction base count of 6. The CDR3 contains 16 residues, cysteine and phenylalanine counted. The kept DNA is CDR3 alone, 48 bases in frame from the first base. Preparation of the library involved the immunoSEQ multiplex PCR assay. For most patients, genomic DNA was isolated with the Qiagen DNeasy Blood and Tissue Kit and shipped frozen to Adaptive Biotechnologies for TCR sequencing. For most patients, high-throughput TCR-beta CDR3 sequencing of genomic DNA was performed by Adaptive Biotechnologies. Per the authors' processing: TCR sequencing data for roughly 17 patients were retrieved from Adaptive's ImmunoSEQ software; three other patients were processed with MiXCR and VDJtools. To correct CD4 versus CD8 sorting errors, any sequence found in both subsets at a frequency ratio below 5:1 was removed. CDR3 nucleotide sequences shared by donor and recipient were removed because the origin of these sequences could not be assigned. To be classed as alloreactive, a clone needed at least 2-fold expansion over unstimulated cells and a minimum CFSE-low frequency of 0.002% (template counts) or 0.001% (read counts). Clones detected in sequenced pre-transplant spleen, lymph node, or MLR CFSE-low populations of the donor or recipient were defined as mappable. Cumulative frequency of alloreactive clones was calculated as a percentage of all sequences weighted by copy number. What TCRdb holds here is the immuneACCESS table cut down to in-frame rearrangements. Part of the clones is not present; checked against another copy, under half of the missing clones reflect an unresolved V gene, and the others are unexplained. The V and J calls and clone size are taken from that table; D and trimming were inferred from the DNA. This sample has roughly 30,000 clones in its table, and about four fifths of those were observed once. Of the sample, 15% to 20% falls within the top ten clones.

The V gene is TRBV4-1 and the J gene is TRBJ2-3, with 12 junctional bases fitting TRBD2. The source was unstimulated CD8+ T cells sorted from spleen or lymph node cells, collected before intestinal transplant. This clonotype was sampled from a human donor who received an intestinal transplant. The bases read TGCGCCAGCAGCCGACCGACTAGCGGGGGCGCAGATACGCAGTATTTT. Translated, it reads CASSRPTSGGADTQYF.